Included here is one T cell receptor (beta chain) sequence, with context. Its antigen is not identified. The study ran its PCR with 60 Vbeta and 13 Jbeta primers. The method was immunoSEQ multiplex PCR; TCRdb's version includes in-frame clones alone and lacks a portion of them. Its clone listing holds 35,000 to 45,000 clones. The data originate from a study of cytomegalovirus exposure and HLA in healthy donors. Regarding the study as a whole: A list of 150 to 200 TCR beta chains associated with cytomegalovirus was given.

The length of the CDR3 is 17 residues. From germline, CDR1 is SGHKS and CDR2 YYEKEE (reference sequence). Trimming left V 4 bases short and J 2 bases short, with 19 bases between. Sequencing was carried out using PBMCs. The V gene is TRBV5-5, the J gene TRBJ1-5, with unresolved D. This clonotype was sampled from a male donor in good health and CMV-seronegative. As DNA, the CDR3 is TGTGCCAGCAGCCCCCAACTATGGAGGGATGGCAATCAGCCCCAGCATTTT. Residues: CASSPQLWRDGNQPQHF.